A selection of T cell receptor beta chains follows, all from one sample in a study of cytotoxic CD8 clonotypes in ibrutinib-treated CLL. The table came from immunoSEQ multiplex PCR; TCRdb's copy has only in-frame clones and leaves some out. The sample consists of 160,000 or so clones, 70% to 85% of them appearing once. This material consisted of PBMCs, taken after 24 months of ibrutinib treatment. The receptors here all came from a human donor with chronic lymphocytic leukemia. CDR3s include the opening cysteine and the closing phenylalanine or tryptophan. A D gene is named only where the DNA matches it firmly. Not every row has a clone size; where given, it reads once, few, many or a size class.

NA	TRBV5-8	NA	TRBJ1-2	TGTGCCAGCAGCATCCGGGACTACAGCCTAACCCACTACACCTTC	CASSIRDYSLTHYTF
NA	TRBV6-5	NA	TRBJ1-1	TGTGCCAGCAGAGCTTCGGGACACCTGAACACTGAAGCTTTCTTT	CASRASGHLNTEAFF
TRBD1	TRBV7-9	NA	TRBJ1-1	TGTGCCAGCAGCCGGGGACAGATGAACACTGAAGCTTTCTTT	CASSRGQMNTEAFF
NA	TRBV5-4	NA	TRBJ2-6	TGTGCCAGCAGCTTGTATTGGGTGGCTGGGGCCAACGTCCTGACTTTC	CASSLYWVAGANVLTF
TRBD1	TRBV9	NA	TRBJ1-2	TGTGCCAGCAGCCTCGGACAGGGGGTCTATGGCTACACCTTC	CASSLGQGVYGYTF
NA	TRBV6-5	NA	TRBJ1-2	TGTGCCAGCAGCGGCCAGCAGGGCAGGGCCTTC	CASSGQQGRAF
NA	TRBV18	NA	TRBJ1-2	TGTGCCAGCTCACCACCGGGGAGGGTCTATGGCTACACCTTC	CASSPPGRVYGYTF
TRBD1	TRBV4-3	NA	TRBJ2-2	TGCGCCAGCAGCCAAGATGGACAGGGCGGGGAGCTGTTTTTT	CASSQDGQGGELFF
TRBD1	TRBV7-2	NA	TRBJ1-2	TGTGCCAGCAGCCTGGGACAGTACTATGGCTACACCTTC	CASSLGQYYGYTF
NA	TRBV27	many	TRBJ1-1	TGTGCCAGCAGTTCCTACTCCTACACTGAAGCTTTCTTT	CASSSYSYTEAFF
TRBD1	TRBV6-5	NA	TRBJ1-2	TGTGCCAGCAGTTACGCTCCTCTAGGGGGCGACTACACCTTC	CASSYAPLGGDYTF
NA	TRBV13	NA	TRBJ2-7	TGTGCCAGCAGCTTTGGCGGGAACTCCTACGAGCAGTACTTC	CASSFGGNSYEQYF
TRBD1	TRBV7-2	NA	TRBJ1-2	TGTGCCAGCAGCTTAGAATTTAGGGCAGGGGGGAGGTATGGCTACACCTTC	CASSLEFRAGGRYGYTF
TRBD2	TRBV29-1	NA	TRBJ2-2	TGCAGCGCAGGTCGGGGGGTAACCGGGGAGCTGTTTTTT	CSAGRGVTGELFF
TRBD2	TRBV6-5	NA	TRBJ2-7	TGTGCCAGCAGTCGACTAGCGGATACCTACGAGCAGTACTTC	CASSRLADTYEQYF
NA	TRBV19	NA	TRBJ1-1	TGTGCCAGTAGTATGGAAATATTGGCAATGAACACTGAAGCTTTCTTT	CASSMEILAMNTEAFF
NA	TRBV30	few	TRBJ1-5	TGTGCCTGGAGTAGCGCGGGGGGCAATCAGCCCCAGCATTTT	CAWSSAGGNQPQHF
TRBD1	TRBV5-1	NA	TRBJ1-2	TGCGCCAGCAGCTCAGGACAGGCCTACTATGGCTACACCTTC	CASSSGQAYYGYTF
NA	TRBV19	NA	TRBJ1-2	TGTGCCAGTAGTATCGCGGCAGGGTCAAACTATGGCTACACCTTC	CASSIAAGSNYGYTF
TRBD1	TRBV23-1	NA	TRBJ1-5	TGCGCCACCCCAAGACAGGGGAGGGGCAATCAGCCCCAGCATTTT	CATPRQGRGNQPQHF
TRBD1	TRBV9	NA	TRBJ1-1	TGTGCCAGCAGCGCAGAGCGGACCGGGACAGGGCCGAACACTGAAGCTTTCTTT	CASSAERTGTGPNTEAFF
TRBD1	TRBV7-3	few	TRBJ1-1	TGTGCCAGCAGAACCTACAGGGGCACGATGAACACTGAAGCTTTCTTT	CASRTYRGTMNTEAFF
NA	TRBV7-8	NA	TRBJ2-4	TGTGCCAGCAGTTCCGACCCACGGGACATTCAGTACTTC	CASSSDPRDIQYF
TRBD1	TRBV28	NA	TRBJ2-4	TGTGCCAGCAGTTTCCGACAGGGGGGCGGTTATGACAAAAACATTCAGTACTTC	CASSFRQGGGYDKNIQYF
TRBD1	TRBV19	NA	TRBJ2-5	TGTGCCAGTAGTAAGGGGACAGGGCTTGGCGGGGCCCAGTACTTC	CASSKGTGLGGAQYF
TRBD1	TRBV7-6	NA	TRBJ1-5	TGTGCCAGCAGCCGGACAGGGGGAAGGGATCAGCCCCAGCATTTT	CASSRTGGRDQPQHF
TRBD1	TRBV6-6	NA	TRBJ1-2	TGTGCCAGCGGGGACAGGCTCACTTCTAACTATGGCTACACCTTC	CASGDRLTSNYGYTF
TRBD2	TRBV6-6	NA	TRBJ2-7	TGTGCCAGCACCCGGGGAGGGGTGGGGTTCTACGAGCAGTACTTC	CASTRGGVGFYEQYF
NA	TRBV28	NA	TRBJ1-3	TGTGCCAGCAGTTGGGGCAGGGGAAGGGTCTCTGGAAACACCATATATTTT	CASSWGRGRVSGNTIYF
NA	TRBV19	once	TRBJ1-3	TGTGCCAGTAGTATTATGGGGACCTCTGGAAACACCATATATTTT	CASSIMGTSGNTIYF
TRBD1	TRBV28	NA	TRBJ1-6	TGTGCCAGCAGTCGGGACAGGGTTTCACCCCTCCACTTT	CASSRDRVSPLHF
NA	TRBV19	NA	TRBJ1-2	TGTGCCAGTAGTCGGTCCCGGGGGGGGAACGGCTACACCTTC	CASSRSRGGNGYTF
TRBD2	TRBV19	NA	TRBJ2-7	TGTGCCAGTAGGAGGACTAGCGGGAATGTCTACGAGCAGTACTTC	CASRRTSGNVYEQYF